This T cell receptor (beta chain) was sequenced in a study of blood T cell repertoires in COVID-19. Study summary: COVID-19 samples from acute and convalescent phases originated in the United States, Italy and Spain. T cells, B-cell-depleted T cells, or PBMCs supplied cDNA or gDNA.

Methods used by the authors: Cell counts per sample came from amplifying reference gene primers. Method: immunoSEQ multiplex PCR; TCRdb's copy keeps in-frame clones and lacks some. The V and J calls and clone size were taken over from that table, and D and trimming were inferred from the DNA. This table has approximately 160,000 clones, around three quarters appearing once. CDR1 is MNHEY, CDR2 SVGEGT, per germline. This CDR3 has 15 amino acids. V was shortened by 5 bases and J by 2 bases, with 16 bases between the two germline ends. The source is a man aged 60 to 69 with acute or convalescent COVID-19. Sequenced input: peripheral blood. The gene calls are TRBV6-2 or TRBV6-3 and TRBJ2-7; TRBD1 might be the D (5 bases). The CDR3 DNA sequence: TGTGCCAGCAGTGCCCCCTCAGGGAATCCCTACGAGCAGTACTTC. Translation: CASSAPSGNPYEQYF.